These 31 T cell receptor beta chains were sequenced from one sample in a study of T-cell reconstitution after alpha-beta-depleted transplantation in children. Unique molecular identifiers were built into the TCRbeta library. TCRdb itself ran the PCR reads through MiXCR, one entry per CDR3 protein. The sample yields around 700,000 distinct CDR3 sequences, under 15% seen once. This material consisted of PBMCs, taken before TCRalphabeta/CD19-depleted stem cell transplant. These TCRs come from a girl aged 2-10 years with congenital amegakaryocytic thrombocytopenia, due to receive a stem cell transplant.

This clonotype was recorded at least ten times. The chain is built from TRBV12-3 or TRBV12-4 and TRBJ2-2, with D possibly being TRBD2 (5 bases). The CDR3 runs to 13 residues. V was cut by 8 bases and J by 5 bases, with 12 bases left in between. The CDR3 here is CASSRLRTGELFF. The CDR3 DNA follows: TGTGCCAGCTCGAGACTAAGGACCGGGGAGCTGTTTTTT.

This clonotype has at least ten counts. The V and J genes are TRBV6-6 and TRBJ1-2; D is unresolved. This CDR3 contains 13 residues. CDR1 is MNHNY, CDR2 SVGAGI, per germline (reference sequence). V shed 7 bases and J shed 13 bases, with 22 bases lying between them. CDR3 in amino acids: CASIPSLLAPLTF. CDR3 nucleotides: TGTGCCAGCATCCCATCCCTGCTGGCTCCTCTCACCTTC.

This clonotype was seen a handful of times. The chain uses TRBV29-1 and TRBJ1-1; 7 bases map to TRBD1. The length of the CDR3 is 14 residues. The J segment lost 5 bases and the V segment lost 0 bases, leaving 6 bases of the junction unmatched. The germline V gene encodes CDR1 SQVTM and CDR2 ANQGSEA. CDR3 region: CSVEEGQGGTEAFF. CDR3 nucleotides: TGCAGCGTTGAAGAGGGGCAGGGGGGGACTGAAGCTTTCTTT.

The sample holds many counts of this clonotype. V is TRBV7-2 and J is TRBJ2-7; 11 nucleotides line up with TRBD1. V was pared by 2 bases and J by 3 bases, with 6 bases of the junction left unmatched. Germline V CDR1 and CDR2: SGHTA, FQGNSA. The CDR3 sequence is 16 residues long. The CDR3 DNA follows: TGTGCCAGCAGCTTACGTGAGGGACAGGGGGTCTACGAGCAGTACTTC. Translation: CASSLREGQGVYEQYF. Looking up the rest from reference TRBV7-2 and TRBJ2-7 gives the full variable domain: GAGVSQSPSNKVTEKGKDVELRCDPISGHTALYWYRQSLGQGLEFLIYFQGNSAPDKSGLPSDRFSAERTGGSVSTLTIQRTQQEDSAVYLCASSLREGQGVYEQYFGPGTRLTVT.

In its sample, this clonotype was seen a few times. The chain is built from TRBV7-9 and TRBJ2-1; D is unclear. Deletions cut 2 bases from V and 2 bases from J, with 10 bases between. The CDR3 covers 15 residues. Germline V gene data show CDR1 as SEHNR and CDR2 as FQNEAQ (reference sequence). The CDR3 region has the DNA TGTGCCAGCAGCTTACGGGCTAGTGCCTACAATGAGCAGTTCTTC. It encodes CASSLRASAYNEQFF.

This clonotype was found many times. This sequence joins TRBV7-9 and TRBJ1-2, with no clear D. V lost 5 bases to trimming and J lost 8 bases, with 12 bases between them. The CDR3 is 12 residues long. The germline CDR1 and CDR2 sequences are SEHNR and FQNEAQ (reference sequence). The chain's CDR3 is CASSLGRTGYTF. As DNA, the CDR3 is TGTGCCAGCAGCCTAGGGAGGACCGGCTACACCTTC.

V and J are TRBV14 and TRBJ1-1, with D possibly matching TRBD1 (6 bases). Germline V CDR1 and CDR2: SGHDN, FVKESK. Trimming stripped 1 base from V and 2 bases from J, with 11 bases between. The CDR3 runs to 15 residues. The CDR3 DNA reads TGTGCCAGCAGCCAAGTAACAGGGTTCAACACTGAAGCTTTCTTT. Its protein product is CASSQVTGFNTEAFF.

This clonotype appeared a few times. The chain carries TRBV19 and TRBJ2-1; D is tentatively TRBD1 or TRBD2 (5 bases each). Germline CDR1 and CDR2: LNHDA and SQIVND (reference sequence). The V end was cut by 7 bases, the J end by 4 bases, with 17 bases between. The CDR3 consists of 15 residues. CDR3 amino acids: CASTAQGVGYNEQFF. The DNA of the CDR3 is TGTGCCAGTACTGCGCAGGGAGTGGGGTACAATGAGCAGTTCTTC.

Concerning this clonotype itself: This sequence may be a read error, since a much larger clone differs from it by one base. This rearrangement joins TRBV15 to TRBJ2-5; D call uncertain. The V gene's germline CDR1 is LNHNV and CDR2 YYDKDF (reference sequence). This CDR3 has 15 amino acids. In DNA, the CDR3 is TGTGCCAGCAGCAGAGATCGGGTAACCACGGAGACCCAGTACTTC. Translated, it gives CASSRDRVTTETQYF.

Ten or more counts support this clonotype. J is TRBJ2-1 and V is TRBV20-1, with 7 bases aligning to TRBD2. V lost 5 bases, J lost 9 bases, and 4 bases stayed unmatched. The CDR3 is made up of 11 amino acids. CDR1 DFQATT and CDR2 SNEGSKA come from the germline V gene (reference sequence). The CDR3 DNA reads as TGCAGTGCTCCAAGCGGGATTGAGCAGTTCTTC. Amino acids: CSAPSGIEQFF.

This clonotype was detected ten times or more. The chain uses TRBV28 and TRBJ2-7, with D tentatively TRBD2 (6 bases). V shed 2 bases and J shed 0 bases, with 17 bases lying between them. The CDR3 is made up of 17 amino acids. Germline loops: CDR1 MDHEN, CDR2 SYDVKM. The CDR3 loop is CASSLMASGQSSYEQYF. The DNA of the CDR3 is TGTGCCAGCAGTTTAATGGCGAGCGGGCAGAGCTCCTACGAGCAGTACTTC.

This clonotype was counted at least ten times. CDR3 in amino acids: CSIPRRGLFDNEQFF. Here the CDR3 DNA reads TGCAGCATCCCCCGGCGGGGACTCTTTGACAATGAGCAGTTCTTC. The gene calls are TRBV29-1 and TRBJ2-1, with a possible D match to TRBD2 (6 bases). CDR3 length: 15 amino acids. Looked up from germline, CDR1 is SQVTM and CDR2 is ANQGSEA. Trimming took off 8 bases at V and 5 bases at J, with 22 bases between the two ends.

The J gene is TRBJ2-3, the V gene TRBV7-9; D possibly matches TRBD1 or TRBD2 (5 bases each). The CDR3 sequence is 15 residues long. Trimming took 3 bases from V and 2 from J, leaving 12 bases between them. Per germline, CDR1 SEHNR and CDR2 FQNEAQ (reference sequence). The CDR3 region has the DNA TGTGCCAGCAGCTTTGGATGGGACCACACAGATACGCAGTATTTT. Protein sequence: CASSFGWDHTDTQYF.

The chain joins TRBV27 to TRBJ2-7; D call uncertain. CDR1 is MNHEY, CDR2 SMNVEV, per germline (reference sequence). V lost 3 bases and J 4 bases, leaving 13 bases between the germline ends. There are 14 residues in the CDR3. CDR3 amino acids: CASSFTRARYEQYF. CDR3 coding DNA: TGTGCCAGCAGTTTTACCCGGGCTCGGTACGAGCAGTACTTC.

This clonotype was counted ten times or more. CDR3 nucleotides: TGTGCCAGCAGAAGTCTGGGACTCCCGGGGGATGAGCAGTTCTTC. It codes for CASRSLGLPGDEQFF. The gene calls are TRBV12-3 or TRBV12-4 and TRBJ2-1; tentative D call: TRBD2 (6 bases). This CDR3 has 15 amino acids. V gave up 6 bases and J gave up 8 bases, with 20 bases separating them.

This clonotype was found many times. CDR3 loop: CSANNGGSYSYEQYF. In nucleotides, the CDR3 is TGCAGTGCAAACAACGGAGGTTCATACTCCTACGAGCAGTACTTC. The chain carries TRBV20-1 and TRBJ2-7, with D maybe TRBD2 (5 bases). Germline V gene lookup returns CDR1 DFQATT and CDR2 SNEGSKA (reference sequence). The CDR3 is made up of 15 amino acids. The ends were cut back, 6 bases at V and 0 bases at J, with 18 bases in the middle.

This clonotype was counted a few times. The genes are TRBV12-3 or TRBV12-4 and TRBJ2-1, with 9 bases lining up with TRBD2. CDR3 length equals 15 residues. The junction had 14 bases not matched to a gene; V was cut back by 10 bases and J by 7 bases. CDR3 coding DNA: TGTGCCACCAACGCCCCAGCGGGAGGCAGGAATGAGCAGTTCTTC. Amino acid sequence: CATNAPAGGRNEQFF.

This clonotype was recorded at least ten times. The rearrangement links TRBV29-1 to TRBJ2-5; 7 positions agree with TRBD1. The J segment lost 7 bases and the V segment lost 6 bases, leaving 11 bases of the junction unmatched. Germline V lookup: CDR1 SQVTM, CDR2 ANQGSEA. The CDR3 is 13 residues long. DNA for the CDR3: TGCAGCGTCGTAGGGGGCTGGAAAGGGACCCAGTACTTC. Residues: CSVVGGWKGTQYF.

This clonotype appeared many times. V gene TRBV5-6 combines with J gene TRBJ1-1; weak D call: TRBD1 (5 bases). CDR1 is SGHDT, CDR2 YYEEEE, per germline. There are 14 residues in the CDR3. V lost 4 bases and J 7 bases, leaving 17 bases between the germline ends. The CDR3 loop is CASSLGTATYEAFF. CDR3 sequence (DNA): TGTGCCAGCAGCCTCGGGACGGCGACGTATGAAGCTTTCTTT.

This clonotype was counted at least ten times. The V and J genes are TRBV2 and TRBJ1-4, with D hard to call. This CDR3 comprises 12 residues. V lost 3 bases and J 14 bases, leaving 13 bases between the germline ends. CDR1 SNHLY and CDR2 FYNNEI come from the germline V gene. CDR3 coding DNA: TGTGCCAGCAGTGATGATGTGGGTGGCCTGTTTTTT. Protein product: CASSDDVGGLFF.

This clonotype was counted only a few times. The chain joins TRBV4-1 to TRBJ2-7; D is possibly TRBD2 (5 bases). Trimming removed 7 bases from V and 2 bases from J, with 15 bases in between. The CDR3 runs 14 residues. CDR1 and CDR2 from the germline V gene are MGHRA and YSYEKL. The CDR3, as DNA: TGCGCCAGCACACCTAGCCGGCACGCCTACGAGCAGTACTTC. It codes for CASTPSRHAYEQYF.

This clonotype turned up a few times. This chain joins TRBV5-1 and TRBJ2-1, with D possibly being TRBD1 (5 bases). CDR1 and CDR2 from the germline V gene are SGHRS and YFSETQ. This CDR3 contains 16 residues. Trimming pared 0 bases from V and 3 bases from J, leaving 13 bases between. The CDR3 DNA reads TGCGCCAGCAGCTTGGCCCCACAGGACATCTACAATGAGCAGTTCTTC. This translates into CASSLAPQDIYNEQFF. Full variable domain (outside the CDR3, taken from reference TRBV5-1 and TRBJ2-1): KAGVTQTPRYLIKTRGQQVTLSCSPISGHRSVSWYQQTPGQGLQFLFEYFSETQRNKGNFPGRFSGRQFSNSRSEMNVSTLELGDSALYLCASSLAPQDIYNEQFFGPGTRLTVL.

This clonotype was recorded a few times. This chain connects TRBV5-1 to TRBJ2-1, with D tentatively TRBD2 (5 bases). Germline V CDR1 and CDR2: SGHRS, YFSETQ. Trimming left V 0 bases short and J 2 bases short, with 12 bases between. The CDR3 sequence is 16 residues long. DNA for the CDR3: TGCGCCAGCAGCTTGGCGGGAATGTTCACCTACAATGAGCAGTTCTTC. Encoded protein: CASSLAGMFTYNEQFF.

There are many counts of this clonotype. This chain joins TRBV29-1 and TRBJ2-1; a possible D gene is TRBD2 (5 bases). The CDR3 loop spans 14 amino acids. The germline V and J ends were trimmed by 3 bases and 7 bases, with 16 bases remaining between them. Germline CDR1 reads SQVTM; CDR2 reads ANQGSEA. This CDR3 reads CSVEWAGQNNEQFF. CDR3 sequence (DNA): TGCAGCGTTGAGTGGGCGGGTCAAAATAATGAGCAGTTCTTC.

V is TRBV14 and J is TRBJ2-1; D might be TRBD1 (5 bases). The CDR3 totals 17 residues. Germline CDR1 and CDR2: SGHDN and FVKESK. V lost 0 bases, J lost 8 bases, and 20 bases lay in between. The CDR3 bases are TGTGCCAGCAGCCAAGAATCTCGGACATACGGAGAGGATGAGCAGTTCTTC. Translation gives CASSQESRTYGEDEQFF.

This clonotype showed up many times. V usage is TRBV12-3 or TRBV12-4 and J usage is TRBJ2-7, with D uncertain. V lost 3 bases and J lost 4, with 10 bases in between. The CDR3 consists of 13 residues. CDR3 in DNA: TGTGCCAGCAGTTTTGAAGGGCCGTACGAGCAGTACTTC. Its translation: CASSFEGPYEQYF.

The chain uses TRBV20-1 and TRBJ2-5, with D maybe TRBD2 (7 bases). CDR1 and CDR2 (germline): DFQATT, SNEGSKA (reference sequence). The CDR3 extends over 16 amino acids. V lost 3 bases and J 3 bases, leaving 20 bases between the germline ends. CDR3 nucleotide sequence: TGCAGTGCTAGGGGGGGGGCAGCGAACCTTAAAGAGACCCAGTACTTC. Amino acid sequence: CSARGGAANLKETQYF.

The chain links TRBV5-1 to TRBJ2-1, with 7 bases identical to TRBD2. The CDR3 has 12 residues. V lost 2 bases to trimming and J lost 11 bases; unmatched junction nucleotides: 4. Germline CDR1 reads SGHRS; CDR2 reads YFSETQ. CDR3 coding DNA: TGCGCCAGCAGCTTAACCGGGACTAAGCAGTTCTTC. It is translated as CASSLTGTKQFF.

This clonotype was counted only a few times. The chain links TRBV12-3 or TRBV12-4 to TRBJ2-1; possibly TRBD2 for D (6 bases). The ends were cut back, 3 bases at V and 7 bases at J, with 13 bases in the middle. The CDR3 sequence is 14 residues long. The chain's CDR3 is CASSFGAGTNEQFF. The CDR3 region has the DNA TGTGCCAGCAGTTTCGGGGCGGGGACTAATGAGCAGTTCTTC.

This chain links TRBV25-1 with TRBJ2-5; a weak D match, TRBD1 (5 bases). The CDR3 sequence is 13 residues long. Germline CDR1 MGHDK, CDR2 SYGVNS. V lost 5 bases to trimming and J lost 5 bases, with 12 bases between them. The CDR3 protein is CASSYRFAETQYF. CDR3 DNA sequence: TGTGCCAGCAGTTACAGGTTCGCGGAGACCCAGTACTTC.

This chain links TRBV19 with TRBJ2-1, with TRBD2 identical over 9 bases. J was trimmed by 8 bases and V by 4 bases; bases with no gene match: 9. CDR1 is LNHDA and CDR2 is SQIVND in the germline V gene (reference sequence). CDR3 size: 15 residues. The CDR3, as DNA: TGTGCCAGTAGTACGGCAGCTAGCGGGAACGATGAGCAGTTCTTC. It translates to CASSTAASGNDEQFF.